This T cell receptor beta chain emerged from a study of blood T cells in healthy people across ages. Study outcomes and limitations: Investigators treated diversity estimates from one million T cells as underestimates.

In germline, CDR1 is SQVTM, CDR2 ANQGSEA. With 5 bases removed from V and 0 bases from J, the gap between germline ends came to 12 bases. This CDR3 contains 14 residues. As concerns this clonotype: Its antigen is currently unknown.

Using a J-beta primer mix together with a sample-barcoded 5' primer, a second PCR was run for roughly 6 to 12 cycles. Any given sample supplied a minimum of 2.5 million CDR3-containing paired-end reads. A single record per CDR3 protein comes from TCRdb applying MiXCR to the 5' RACE reads. Altogether roughly 680,000 distinct CDR3 sequences are present, over 20% being singletons, with the ten largest covering roughly 3.6%. This chain uses TRBV29-1 with TRBJ2-3; tentatively, D is TRBD2 (7 bases). This clonotype was obtained from a man in his sixties or seventies in good health. The sequenced material came from blood. CDR3 in DNA: TGCAGCGTTCGGGGGGCGCCTAGCACAGATACGCAGTATTTT. The encoded protein is CSVRGAPSTDTQYF.